This T cell receptor beta chain was captured by sequencing in a study of CD8 T cells in ankylosing spondylitis (dated by TCRdb to 2016 to 2017). Broadly, across the study: To find TCR variants linked to disease, the study profiled T cell receptor beta repertoires in ankylosing spondylitis patients and healthy donors. Peripheral blood was sampled, and synovial fluid was additionally collected from ankylosing spondylitis patients. The whole study cohort included over a hundred healthy donors and roughly 24 ankylosing spondylitis patients.

This clonotype was picked up a small number of times. Its recognized antigen is unknown. No base qualities exist here, and no much larger clone lies one base off it. Based on the germline V gene (reference sequence), the CDR1 and CDR2 sequences are DFQATT and SNEGSKA. The CDR3 spans 16 residues, from the cysteine through the phenylalanine. Here the CDR3 DNA is all that survives: 48 bases in frame from base 1. The V and J ends are trimmed by 3 bases and 2 bases, leaving 17 bases between them. Sequenced on an Illumina HiSeq 2500. Quantitative 5'-RACE with molecular barcodes was the method used to prepare the TCR beta libraries. For the original study's pipeline: A new computational method, built on a probabilistic model of VDJ rearrangement, was used to identify disease-linked TCR variants. TCRdb applied fastp at Q25 and MiXCR to the public reads, then kept only in-frame beta chains. Here each entry gathers all rows of one CDR3 protein and keeps the most common genes and DNA. TCRdb's processing, not the authors', yielded these V and J calls. This sample comprises about 480,000 distinct CDR3 sequences, under 20% of them detected only once. Approximately 0.97% of the sample is in the top ten clones.

The investigation overall reported the following: In peripheral blood, the disease-linked clones were found at relatively low frequencies and had a CD8+ phenotype. A TCR beta motif of several highly homologous amino acid variants appeared characteristic of blood from ankylosing spondylitis patients. The disease-linked clones were reported as significantly enriched in matched synovial fluid samples from ankylosing spondylitis patients. Some motif variants were previously reported in synovial fluid and blood of reactive arthritis patients, suggesting common disease-initiation mechanisms.

Sequenced: blood, either unsorted or a sorted T cell fraction (not recorded which). This sequence uses TRBV20-1 and TRBJ1-5; a tentative D call is TRBD1 (6 bases match). This TCR was sampled from a male donor with ankylosing spondylitis. CDR3 protein: CSASDNTRGGNQPQHF. In nucleotide form, the sequence is TGCAGTGCTAGCGATAACACGAGGGGGGGCAATCAGCCCCAGCATTTT.